This T cell receptor beta chain is drawn from a study of T cell responses to AZD1222 COVID-19 vaccine. The method was immunoSEQ multiplex PCR; TCRdb's version includes in-frame clones alone and lacks a portion of them. The table lists about 180,000 clones, about nine tenths of them singletons, with under 2.5% in the top ten. The V segment lost 3 bases and the J segment 1 base; nucleotides outside the gene matches: 2. CDR3 length: 15 amino acids. Germline V gene sequence: CDR1 SGHAT, CDR2 FQNNGV. General study findings and limits: After the peak T cell response, and only then, were repertoires sampled. An increase in Spike-specific TCR breadth and depth was observed after two AZD1222 doses. Donors in the cohort were predominantly white British and more often female, and clonal diversity was possibly underestimated.

Turning to this clone: The antigen is undetermined.

The material was peripheral blood, obtained on day 0 of AZD1222 vaccination. This TCR came from an adult in good health. This chain connects TRBV11-2 to TRBJ2-2; TRBD2 aligns across 7 bases. For the CDR3, the DNA is TGTGCCAGCAGCTTTCCGGGAGGGAACACCGGGGAGCTGTTTTTT. Translation: CASSFPGGNTGELFF.